Described below is a single T cell receptor (beta chain) sequence and its context. Its antigen is currently unknown. The entry originates in a study of T cell responses to AZD1222 COVID-19 vaccine. Libraries were prepared by immunoSEQ multiplex PCR; TCRdb keeps only in-frame clonotypes and omits some of them. The table lists tens of thousands of clones, approximately 90% of them singletons. Study conclusions and caveats: Spike was spanned by vaccine-associated CD4 TCRs, with dominance at 160-218 and 743-854. Females made up more of the donors, who were largely white British, and clonal diversity may have come out too low. Per reports, nearly half of all spike-specific TCRs target regions that are unmutated in variants.

V was clipped by 3 bases and J by 1 base, with 11 bases between them. CDR3 length: 15 amino acids. Germline V gene sequence: CDR1 SGHRS, CDR2 YFSETQ. V is TRBV5-1 and J is TRBJ2-1; D not certain. This TCR came from an adult in good health. The material sequenced was peripheral blood, taken on day 0 of AZD1222 vaccination. Here the CDR3 reads CASSSDGPSYNEQFF. Here the CDR3 DNA reads TGCGCCAGCAGCTCCGACGGTCCTTCCTACAATGAGCAGTTCTTC. The whole variable domain, filled in from reference TRBV5-1 and TRBJ2-1, reads KAGVTQTPRYLIKTRGQQVTLSCSPISGHRSVSWYQQTPGQGLQFLFEYFSETQRNKGNFPGRFSGRQFSNSRSEMNVSTLELGDSALYLCASSSDGPSYNEQFFGPGTRLTVL.